This TCR beta chain derives from a study of blood T cell repertoires in COVID-19. Study overall: The study drew acute and convalescent COVID-19 samples from the United States, Italy and Spain. Nucleic acid was either cDNA or gDNA, and it came from T cells, B-cell-depleted T cells, or PBMCs.

This clone was counted a single time. Relative to the germline gene, one junction end is altered; a read error may explain this. Authors' processing steps: Amplification of reference gene primers was used by the study to estimate nucleated cell counts. Clones were read by immunoSEQ multiplex PCR, and TCRdb kept only the in-frame ones, dropping some. V and J calls and clone size are copied from that table; D and trimming were computed from the DNA. Here the sample spans a few hundred thousand clones, nearly 90% being singletons. This CDR3 spans 11 amino acids. CDR1 is MNHEY, CDR2 SVGEGT, per germline. Specimen: peripheral blood. This receptor was obtained from a man aged 18 to 29 with active or convalescent COVID-19. The rearrangement joins TRBV6-2 or TRBV6-3 to TRBJ2-1; TRBD2 matches 9 bases. The CDR3 spells CASSYSGSRVF. The CDR3 DNA is TGTGCCAGCAGTTATAGCGGGAGTCGGGTCTTC.